This T cell receptor (beta chain) derives from a study of T cells in Graves' hyperthyroidism and ophthalmopathy (dated by TCRdb to about 2019). Some background on the complete study: Peripheral blood samples were taken at the time of initial diagnosis, prior to any treatment. An independent validation cohort of fewer than 20 hyperthyroidism patients and 17 patients who later progressed to ophthalmopathy tested prospective prediction of ophthalmopathy. To identify TCR V-J signatures that set the groups apart, the researchers used a discovery cohort of 100 patients, made up of 43 with Graves' ophthalmopathy and around 58 with stable Graves' hyperthyroidism. The roughly 94 discovery patients were randomly divided into training and test sets at a 7:3 ratio. After sampling, hyperthyroidism patients received methimazole starting at 30 mg daily, and ophthalmopathy patients received high-dose intravenous methylprednisolone. According to the paper, TCR Vbeta CDR3 sequencing was carried out on 135 peripheral blood samples, which came from around 43 ophthalmopathy, about 75 hyperthyroidism and some 17 progressor patients. In addition, the study compared T-cell repertoires in thyroid tissue and in blood from roughly six Graves' hyperthyroidism patients. Study-level results and caveats: Ophthalmopathy was separated from stable hyperthyroidism by a 13 V-J signature model, with approximately 86% sensitivity and 81% to 83% specificity obtained in cross-validation and 80%/75% obtained in testing. No statistical method was used to set the sample size in advance, and investigators knew the group allocation. Most expanded thyroid clonotypes (frequency above 0.001) were also found in blood, which suggests that blood repertoires may mirror thyroid immune responses. In validation, the model predicted progression to ophthalmopathy a median of roughly 6.1 months before onset, with approximately 71% sensitivity and around 76% specificity.

Graves' hyperthyroidism was defined as stable when no progression to ophthalmopathy occurred over 18 months of follow-up. The hyperthyroidism patients were between 18 and 65 years old and newly diagnosed, with a disease duration of less than 2 months. Exclusion was applied to patients with uncontrolled infections, other autoimmune diseases, pregnancy or lactation. Clinical symptoms, serum thyroxine and TRAb, thyroid ultrasound, and orbital computed tomography formed the basis for the diagnoses. Ficoll-Paque density gradient centrifugation was used to isolate PBMCs from around 10 ml of fresh peripheral blood. Trizol reagent was used to extract total RNA, and RNA quality was then checked on an Agilent 2100 Bioanalyzer. This clonotype has just a few counts. Its binding antigen is unknown. No base-level quality is on record; no much larger clone is a single base apart. CDR1 is given as MNHNS and CDR2 as SASEGT, both from the germline V gene. Between the V and J ends, shortened by 5 bases and 4 bases respectively, the junction contains 12 bases. Inclusive of the bounding cysteine and phenylalanine, the CDR3 is 14 residues long. The only DNA kept is the CDR3, 42 bases in frame from the first base.

TCR beta CDR3 regions were amplified from RNA transcripts. The first round of RT-PCR for the TCR CDR3 was performed with the HTBI primer set and the Qiagen OneStep RT-PCR kit. Libraries were constructed in a second round of multiplex PCR, after which size selection and purification were performed. Libraries were sequenced paired-end with 100 bp reads on an Illumina HiSeq2000. The original pipeline was this. Raw data were processed with SOAPnuke, discarding reads with adapters, uncalled bases, mean Phred below 15, or no exact constant-primer or identifier match. COPE v1.2.5 was used to merge the high-quality paired reads, and each unique nucleotide sequence was defined as a clonotype. MiTCR v1.1 was used to align the clonotypes against IMGT TRBV, TRBD and TRBJ reference segments. The analysis was restricted to V-J combinations with a frequency above 0.0001, which together covered 99% to 99.2% of the repertoires. A TCS score was defined as the ratio of F50 (clonal expansion) to E x V (chaos), with BLOSUM62-based TCRdist applied between CDR3 peptides within each V-J. Welch's t-statistics and random forest reduced several hundred V-J features to 10 to 15, which were used in a naive Bayes classifier (R e1071). TCRdb cleaned the public reads at Q25 with fastp, built clones with MiXCR and kept in-frame beta chains. Rows with one shared CDR3 protein collapse into an entry with the most common genes and DNA. V and J calls and clone size were set by TCRdb, not the authors. The sample includes 550,000 to 800,000 distinct CDR3 sequences, with 15% to 20% observed a single time. The top ten clones comprise roughly a sixth of the sample.

The source of this sequence is a man aged 50 to 59 with Graves' hyperthyroidism. Sample: blood. The sequence is built from TRBV6-1 and TRBJ2-1, with the D gene not confidently named. The CDR3 has the sequence CASSPTPDYNEQFF. In nucleotides, the sequence is TGTGCCAGCAGTCCTACTCCCGATTACAATGAGCAGTTCTTC.